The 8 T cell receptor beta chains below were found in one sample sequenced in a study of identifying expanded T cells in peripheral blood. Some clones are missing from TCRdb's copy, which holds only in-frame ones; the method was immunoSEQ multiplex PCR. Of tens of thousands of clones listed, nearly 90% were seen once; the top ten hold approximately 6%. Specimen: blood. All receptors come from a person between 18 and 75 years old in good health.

CDR3 coding DNA: TGCGCCAGCTCCTCTTTTGGGACACCGTACAATGAGCAGTTCTTC. The encoded protein is CASSSFGTPYNEQFF. The V gene is TRBV4-1, the J gene TRBJ2-1; tentatively, D is TRBD1 (6 bases). The V gene lost 8 bases and the J gene lost 4 bases, with 18 bases spanning the gap. Per the germline V gene, CDR1 is MGHRA and CDR2 is YSYEKL. The CDR3 consists of 15 residues.

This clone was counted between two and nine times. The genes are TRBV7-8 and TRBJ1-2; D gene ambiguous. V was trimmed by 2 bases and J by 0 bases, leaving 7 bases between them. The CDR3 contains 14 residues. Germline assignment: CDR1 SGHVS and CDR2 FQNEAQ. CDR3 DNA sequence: TGTGCCAGCAGCTTACGGGCCGCTAACTATGGCTACACCTTC. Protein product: CASSLRAANYGYTF. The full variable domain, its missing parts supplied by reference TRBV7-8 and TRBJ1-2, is GAGVSQSPRYKVAKRGQDVALRCDPISGHVSLFWYQQALGQGPEFLTYFQNEAQLDKSGLPSDRFFAERPEGSVSTLKIQRTQQEDSAVYLCASSLRAANYGYTFGSGTRLTVV.

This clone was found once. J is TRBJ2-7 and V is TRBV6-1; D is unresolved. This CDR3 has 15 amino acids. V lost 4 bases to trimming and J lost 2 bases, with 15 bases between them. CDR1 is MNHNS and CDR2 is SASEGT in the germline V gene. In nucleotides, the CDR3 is TGTGCCAGCAGTGTGGCAGAGACACCTACCTACGAGCAGTACTTC. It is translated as CASSVAETPTYEQYF.

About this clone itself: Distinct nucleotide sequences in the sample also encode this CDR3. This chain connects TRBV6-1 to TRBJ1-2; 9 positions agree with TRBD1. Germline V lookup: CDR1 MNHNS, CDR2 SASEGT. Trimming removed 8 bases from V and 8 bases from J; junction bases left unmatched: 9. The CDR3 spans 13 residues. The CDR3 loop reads CASSVQGAIGYTF. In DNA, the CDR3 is TGTGCCAGCTCTGTACAGGGGGCGATCGGCTACACCTTC.

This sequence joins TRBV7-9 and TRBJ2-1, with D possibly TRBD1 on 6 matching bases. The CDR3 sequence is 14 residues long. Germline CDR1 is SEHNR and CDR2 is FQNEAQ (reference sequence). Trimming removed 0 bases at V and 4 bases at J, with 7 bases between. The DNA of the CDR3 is TGTGCCAGCAGCTTAGCGGGGGCATACAATGAGCAGTTCTTC. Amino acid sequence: CASSLAGAYNEQFF.

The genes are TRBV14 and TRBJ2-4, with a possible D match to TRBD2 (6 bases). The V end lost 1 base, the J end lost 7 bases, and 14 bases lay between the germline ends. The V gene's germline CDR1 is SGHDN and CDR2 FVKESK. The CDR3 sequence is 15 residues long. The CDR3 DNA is TGTGCCAGCAGCCAAGCGGGCGGGACGGGGAACATTCAGTACTTC. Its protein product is CASSQAGGTGNIQYF.

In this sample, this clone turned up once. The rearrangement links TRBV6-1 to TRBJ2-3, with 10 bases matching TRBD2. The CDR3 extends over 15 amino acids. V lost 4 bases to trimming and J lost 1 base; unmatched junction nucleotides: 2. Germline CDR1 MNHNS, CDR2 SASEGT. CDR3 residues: CASSGLAGGTDTQYF. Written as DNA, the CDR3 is TGTGCCAGCAGTGGGCTAGCGGGGGGCACAGATACGCAGTATTTT.

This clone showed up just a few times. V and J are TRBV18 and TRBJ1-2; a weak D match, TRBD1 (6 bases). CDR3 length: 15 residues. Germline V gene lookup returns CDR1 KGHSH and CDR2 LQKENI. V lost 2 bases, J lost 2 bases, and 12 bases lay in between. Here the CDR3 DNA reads TGTGCCAGCTCACCAATGGCAGGGGACAACTATGGCTACACCTTC. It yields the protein CASSPMAGDNYGYTF.